The rows below give T cell receptor beta chains drawn from one sample of a study of early T cells in non-severe SARS-CoV-2 infection. TCRdb fed the 5' RACE reads into MiXCR, producing one record per CDR3 protein. The sample holds around 70,000 distinct CDR3 sequences, approximately 11% seen once. What was sequenced was whole blood. The source is an adult who was a healthcare worker with PCR-confirmed SARS-CoV-2 infection or an uninfected control (not recorded which). Both conserved end residues are part of each CDR3. D genes are given only for firm matches. Expanded clones are given a class, and other clones once, few, many or no size at all.

>TRBV6-2/TRBV6-3|NA|TRBJ2-4|few
TGTGCCAGCAGTTACGAGGTGCTAGCCAAAAACATTCAGTACTTC
CASSYEVLAKNIQYF
>TRBV19|NA|TRBJ1-5|NA
TGTGCCAGTAGCAGTTACAATCAGCCCCAGCATTTT
CASSSYNQPQHF
>TRBV5-5|NA|TRBJ2-1|few
TGTGCCAGCAGCTTGTGGCATGAGCAGTTCTTC
CASSLWHEQFF
>TRBV7-2|NA|TRBJ2-7|NA
TGTGCCAGCAGTAAGACCCTGGCCGCCTACGAGCAGTACTTC
CASSKTLAAYEQYF
>TRBV3-1|TRBD2|TRBJ2-1|many
TGTGCCAGCAGCCAAGTGTCTAGCGGGAGCGGCCACAATGAGCAGTTCTTC
CASSQVSSGSGHNEQFF
>TRBV28|NA|TRBJ2-5|few
TGTGCCATAACAGGGCAAGAGACCCAGTACTTC
CAITGQETQYF
>TRBV20-1|TRBD2|TRBJ2-3|NA
TGCAGTGCTAGATTTTCGGGAGGCCCAGGAGATACGCAGTATTTT
CSARFSGGPGDTQYF
>TRBV5-6|NA|TRBJ1-2|many
TGTGCCAGCACCCCTTACGTCCGGGACGACCAATTTGACAATGGCTACACCTTC
CASTPYVRDDQFDNGYTF
>TRBV7-9|NA|TRBJ2-7|NA
TGTGCCAGCAGCCGGGACACCTACGAGCAGTACTTC
CASSRDTYEQYF
>TRBV14|NA|TRBJ2-1|many
TGTGCCAGCAGCTACGCTAACGGGCGGCCCCAAAACTTC
CASSYANGRPQNF
>TRBV11-2|NA|TRBJ2-7|few
TGTGCCAGCAGTTATCACTACGAGCAGTACTTC
CASSYHYEQYF
>TRBV7-2|NA|TRBJ2-1|many
TGTGCCAGCAGCTCGGGAACTTTAGCGGCTGAGCAGTTCTTC
CASSSGTLAAEQFF
>TRBV18|TRBD1|TRBJ1-1|NA
TGTGCCAGCTCACCACCTCGGGGGCAGGGGGGCACTGAAGCTTTCTTT
CASSPPRGQGGTEAFF
>TRBV29-1|TRBD2|TRBJ2-3|many
TGCAGCGTTGAGGAGCGGGGAGGCACAGATACGCAGTATTTT
CSVEERGGTDTQYF
>TRBV4-1|NA|TRBJ2-5|many
TGCGCCAGCAGCCAAGATACGGGAGAGACCCAGTACTTC
CASSQDTGETQYF
>TRBV12-3/TRBV12-4|NA|TRBJ2-3|many
TGTGCCAGCAGCCAGGGGAAGTCGCAGTATTTT
CASSQGKSQYF
>TRBV12-3/TRBV12-4|NA|TRBJ1-1|few
TGTGCCAGCAGTTTTGGGGGGCACACTGAAGCTTTCTTT
CASSFGGHTEAFF
>TRBV19|NA|TRBJ1-5|many
TGTGCCAGTAGTATCGGACGGGGCTTCAATCAGCCCCAGCATTTT
CASSIGRGFNQPQHF
>TRBV4-2|TRBD2|TRBJ2-1|NA
TGTGCCAGCAGCCAAGGGCTGACTAGCGGGAGAACCGATGAGCAGTTCTTC
CASSQGLTSGRTDEQFF
>TRBV28|NA|TRBJ1-5|few
TGTGCCAGCACTCGGAAAACCCCCAATCAGCCCCAGCATTTT
CASTRKTPNQPQHF
>TRBV28|TRBD1|TRBJ1-1|many
TGTGCCAGCAGAAGGGGACAGGGATTTTGGCGCACTGAAGCTTTCTTT
CASRRGQGFWRTEAFF
>TRBV19|TRBD1|TRBJ2-1|many
TGTGCCAGTACGTCAAGGACAGGGGAATTCTTC
CASTSRTGEFF
>TRBV9|TRBD1|TRBJ1-2|many
TGTGCCAGCAGCGTGGACAGGGATACTAACTATGGCTACACCTTC
CASSVDRDTNYGYTF
>TRBV5-4|NA|TRBJ1-2|few
TGTGCCAGCAGCTTGGACAGCCGGACGAACTATGGCTACACCTTC
CASSLDSRTNYGYTF
>TRBV7-6|NA|TRBJ2-2|few
TGTGCCAGCAGCTTACTACAGGGAAAAACCGGGGAGCTGTTTTTT
CASSLLQGKTGELFF
>TRBV7-2|NA|TRBJ2-1|few
TGTGCCAGCAGCCGTCGGAATGAGCAGTTCTTC
CASSRRNEQFF
>TRBV29-1|TRBD1|TRBJ2-6|many
TGCAGCGTTTCACAGGGGAGCGGGGCCAACGTCCTGACTTTC
CSVSQGSGANVLTF
>TRBV4-2|NA|TRBJ2-1|NA
TGTGCCAGCAGCCAAGAAACCAGCGGCACATACAATGAGCAGTTCTTC
CASSQETSGTYNEQFF
>TRBV28|TRBD2|TRBJ2-4|NA
TGTGCCAGCAGACCTGGGACTACCCGAAACATTCAGTACTTC
CASRPGTTRNIQYF
>TRBV5-4|NA|TRBJ2-5|NA
TGTGCCAGCAGCCCCCCGAACGGAGTAGAGACCCAGTACTTC
CASSPPNGVETQYF
>TRBV3-1|NA|TRBJ1-2|NA
TGTGCCAGCAGCCACAGGGCGTGGTATGGCTACACCTTC
CASSHRAWYGYTF
>TRBV7-9|NA|TRBJ1-4|NA
TGTGCCAGCAGCTCAGCCAGGACAGCTAATGAAAAACTGTTTTTT
CASSSARTANEKLFF
>TRBV6-1|NA|TRBJ2-2|many
TGTGCCAGCAGTGTATCGGGACTCCAGAACACCGGGGAGCTGTTTTTT
CASSVSGLQNTGELFF
>TRBV7-2|TRBD2|TRBJ2-3|few
TGTGCCAGCGATTCACTAGCGGGCCACACAGATACGCAGTATTTT
CASDSLAGHTDTQYF
>TRBV24-1|TRBD2|TRBJ2-1|NA
TGTGCCACCAGTGATCCTAGCGGGAGCTCCTACAATGAGCAGTTCTTC
CATSDPSGSSYNEQFF
>TRBV5-5|TRBD2|TRBJ2-5|few
TGTGCCAGCAGCTTGGCGTGGACTAGCGGAGAGACCCAGTACTTC
CASSLAWTSGETQYF
>TRBV30|NA|TRBJ1-1|once
TGTGCCTGGAGTCCCTCAGTCAGCCCGACTGAAGCTTTCTTT
CAWSPSVSPTEAFF
>TRBV20-1|NA|TRBJ1-5|NA
TGCAGTGCTAGGGGGACCGGGCCAAATCAGCCCCAGCATTTT
CSARGTGPNQPQHF
>TRBV5-6|NA|TRBJ2-2|NA
TGTGCCAGCAGCTTCTTTCTGGGGGAGCTGTTTTTT
CASSFFLGELFF
>TRBV4-2|TRBD2|TRBJ2-7|few
TGTGCCAGCAGCCGCACCGCAAGCGGGAGTATAGCCTACGAGCAGTACTTC
CASSRTASGSIAYEQYF
>TRBV5-5|TRBD2|TRBJ2-7|few
TGTGCCAGCAGCTACCAAGCGGGAGGTTCCTACGAGCAGTACTTC
CASSYQAGGSYEQYF
>TRBV4-3|TRBD2|TRBJ2-5|NA
TGCGCCAGCAGCCAAGGACACGGGACTAGCGGGAGCCAAGAGACCCAGTACTTC
CASSQGHGTSGSQETQYF
>TRBV24-1|NA|TRBJ2-1|NA
TGTGCCACCAGGTACCTAGCGATACTCAATGAGCAGTTCTTC
CATRYLAILNEQFF
>TRBV6-6|NA|TRBJ2-3|NA
TGTGCCAGCAGTTACTCGAAGGGACTCCCAGAGGGTACGCAGTATTTT
CASSYSKGLPEGTQYF
>TRBV12-3/TRBV12-4|NA|TRBJ1-4|many
TGTGCCAGCAGTTTAGTAGGCGCGGGTGAAAAACTGTTTTTT
CASSLVGAGEKLFF
>TRBV7-2|TRBD1|TRBJ2-7|many
TGTGCCAGCAGCCAGGGACAGGGTTTGCACGAGCAGTACTTC
CASSQGQGLHEQYF
>TRBV20-1|NA|TRBJ2-1|NA
TGCAGTGCTACTATCTTCTTGGTTTCCTACAATGAGCAGTTCTTC
CSATIFLVSYNEQFF
>TRBV7-6|NA|TRBJ2-5|NA
TGTGCCAGCAGCCCCTTGGTGGGAGGAGAGACCCAGTACTTC
CASSPLVGGETQYF
>TRBV20-1|NA|TRBJ1-6|few
TGCAGTGCTATCAGACAGAGCTCCTATAATTCACCCCTCCACTTT
CSAIRQSSYNSPLHF
>TRBV20-1|NA|TRBJ1-1|NA
TGCAGTGCTAGAGACAATGAAGCTTTCTTT
CSARDNEAFF